The 3 T cell receptor beta chains listed next were all sequenced from one sample in a study of shared clonotypes between healthy human individuals. The table came from immunoSEQ multiplex PCR; TCRdb's copy has only in-frame clones and leaves some out. Of 900,000 to 1,200,000 clones listed, 78% are singletons. Sample: memory CD4+ T cells from PBMCs. Sample subset: CD45RA-negative fraction. These receptors all come from a man aged 18-30 years in good health. Some clones in this sample may be carry-over from other donors' samples.

This clone appeared a few times. The chain recombines TRBV28 with TRBJ1-1, with a weak D call TRBD1 (6 bases). The V gene lost 8 bases and the J gene lost 2 bases, with 21 bases spanning the gap. This CDR3 has 16 residues. Germline loops: CDR1 MDHEN, CDR2 SYDVKM. CDR3 loop: CASLSGGGPINTEAFF. DNA of the CDR3: TGTGCCAGCCTATCCGGGGGGGGCCCCATTAACACTGAAGCTTTCTTT.

The chain is built from TRBV11-2 and TRBJ2-3, with D possibly matching TRBD1 (5 bases). Germline V gene data show CDR1 as SGHAT and CDR2 as FQNNGV. V lost 7 bases and J 3 bases, leaving 23 bases between the germline ends. CDR3 length: 17 residues. The CDR3 region has the DNA TGTGCCAGCACCCGGTGGGGCCCCAGAATCGGGACAGATACGCAGTATTTT. Protein sequence: CASTRWGPRIGTDTQYF.

The chain has TRBV27 and TRBJ1-4; the D is unclear. V lost 3 bases, J lost 11 bases, and 13 bases lay in between. CDR3 length equals 13 residues. Germline assignment: CDR1 MNHEY and CDR2 SMNVEV (reference sequence). The CDR3 nucleotides are TGTGCCAGCAGTTTGAACTCGCTGGGGAAACTGTTTTTT. Encoded protein: CASSLNSLGKLFF.